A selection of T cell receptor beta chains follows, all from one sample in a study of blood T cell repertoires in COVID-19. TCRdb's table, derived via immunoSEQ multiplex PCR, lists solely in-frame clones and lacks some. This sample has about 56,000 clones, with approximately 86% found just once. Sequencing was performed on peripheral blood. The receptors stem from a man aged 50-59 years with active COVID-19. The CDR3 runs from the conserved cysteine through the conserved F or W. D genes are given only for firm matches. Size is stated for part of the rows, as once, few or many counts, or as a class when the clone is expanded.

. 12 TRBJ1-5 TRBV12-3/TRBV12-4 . CASSISDQPQHF TGTGCCAGCAGTATTTCGGATCAGCCCCAGCATTTT
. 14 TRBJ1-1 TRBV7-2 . CASSFPGLNTEAFF TGTGCCAGCAGCTTCCCAGGGTTGAACACTGAAGCTTTCTTT
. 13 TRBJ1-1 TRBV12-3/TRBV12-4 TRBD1 CASSLGQGTEAFF TGTGCCAGCAGTTTAGGACAGGGCACTGAAGCTTTCTTT
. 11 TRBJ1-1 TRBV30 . CAWSPTREAFF TGTGCCTGGAGTCCGACACGGGAAGCTTTCTTT
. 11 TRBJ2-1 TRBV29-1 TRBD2 CSVQRGNEQFF TGCAGCGTTCAGCGGGGGAATGAGCAGTTCTTC
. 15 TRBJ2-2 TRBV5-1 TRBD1 CASSLLTGVSGELFF TGCGCCAGCAGCTTGTTGACAGGGGTTTCCGGGGAGCTGTTTTTT
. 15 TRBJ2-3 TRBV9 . CASSVVDFITDTQYF TGTGCCAGCAGCGTGGTAGACTTCATCACAGATACGCAGTATTTT
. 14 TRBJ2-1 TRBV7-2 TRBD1 CASSLRTGNNEQFF TGTGCCAGCAGCTTGAGGACAGGAAACAATGAGCAGTTCTTC
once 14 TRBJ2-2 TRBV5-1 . CASSLDGPTGELFF TGCGCCAGCAGCTTGGACGGTCCCACCGGGGAGCTGTTTTTT
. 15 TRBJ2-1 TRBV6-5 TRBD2 CASSILAGGSNEQFF TGTGCCAGCAGTATCCTAGCGGGGGGTAGCAATGAGCAGTTCTTC
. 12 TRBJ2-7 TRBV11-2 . CASRGQSYEQYF TGTGCCAGCAGAGGACAGTCCTACGAGCAGTACTTC
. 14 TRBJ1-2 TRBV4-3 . CASSQHSPGYGYTF TGCGCCAGCAGCCAACACAGCCCAGGCTATGGCTACACCTTC
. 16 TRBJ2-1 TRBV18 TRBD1 CASSPRDRGQSSEQFF TGTGCCAGCTCACCTCGGGACAGGGGGCAATCCAGTGAGCAGTTCTTC
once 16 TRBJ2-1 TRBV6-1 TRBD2 CASSEGTSGGLNEQFF TGTGCCAGCAGTGAAGGGACTAGCGGGGGCCTTAATGAGCAGTTCTTC
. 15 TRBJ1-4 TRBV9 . CASSPLSYGNEKLFF TGTGCCAGCAGCCCACTTTCTTATGGTAATGAAAAACTGTTTTTT
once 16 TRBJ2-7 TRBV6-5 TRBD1 CASSYSTRGGIGEQYF TGTGCCAGCAGTTACTCGACGAGAGGGGGCATAGGAGAGCAGTACTTC
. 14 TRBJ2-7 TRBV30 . CACRPPPGESEQYF TGTGCCTGCCGACCCCCCCCCGGGGAATCCGAGCAGTACTTC
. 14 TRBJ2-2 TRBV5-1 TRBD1 CASSWDSLAGELFF TGCGCCAGCAGCTGGGACAGCCTTGCCGGGGAGCTGTTTTTT
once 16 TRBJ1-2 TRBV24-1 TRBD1 CATGDLTGEGNYGYTF TGTGCCACCGGGGATTTGACAGGGGAAGGGAACTATGGCTACACCTTC
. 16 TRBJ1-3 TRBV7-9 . CASSLATVRSGNTIYF TGTGCCAGCAGCTTAGCGACAGTACGCTCTGGAAACACCATATATTTT
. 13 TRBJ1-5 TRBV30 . CAWSGGGNQPQHF TGTGCCTGGTCGGGGGGTGGCAATCAGCCCCAGCATTTT
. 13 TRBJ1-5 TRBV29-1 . CSVGEGSNQPQHF TGCAGCGTTGGTGAGGGCAGCAATCAGCCCCAGCATTTT
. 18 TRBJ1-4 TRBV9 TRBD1 CASSGRTGNLITNEKLFF TGTGCCAGCAGCGGGAGGACAGGGAATCTAATAACTAATGAAAAACTGTTTTTT
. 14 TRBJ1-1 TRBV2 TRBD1 CASHLATGQGNAFF TGTGCCAGCCATCTAGCCACGGGACAGGGTAACGCTTTCTTT
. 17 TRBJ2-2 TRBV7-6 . CASSLAPGGTNTGELFF TGTGCCAGCAGCTTAGCTCCTGGGGGGACGAACACCGGGGAGCTGTTTTTT
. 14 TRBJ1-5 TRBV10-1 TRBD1 CARPQGARGQPQHF TGCGCCAGACCCCAGGGGGCAAGGGGTCAGCCCCAGCATTTT
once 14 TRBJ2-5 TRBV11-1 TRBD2 CASSLGTRGETQYF TGTGCCAGCAGCTTGGGGACTAGAGGAGAGACCCAGTACTTC
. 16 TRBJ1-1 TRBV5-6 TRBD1 CASSLLSLNRGTEAFF TGTGCCAGCAGCTTATTAAGTCTTAACAGGGGCACTGAAGCTTTCTTT
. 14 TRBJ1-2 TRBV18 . CASSPIRDRDSYTF TGTGCCAGCTCACCAATCAGGGATCGCGATAGCTACACCTTC
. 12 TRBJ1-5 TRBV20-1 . CSASGSDQPQHF TGCAGTGCTAGTGGTTCGGATCAGCCCCAGCATTTT
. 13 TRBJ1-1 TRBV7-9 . CASSLESNTEAFF TGTGCCAGCAGCTTAGAGAGTAACACTGAAGCTTTCTTT
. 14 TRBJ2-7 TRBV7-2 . CASSLGFEGGEQYF TGTGCCAGCAGCTTAGGATTTGAAGGCGGCGAGCAGTACTTC
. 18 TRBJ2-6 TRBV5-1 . CASSLRGSSGSGANVLTF TGCGCCAGCAGCTTGCGTGGGAGTAGCGGCTCTGGGGCCAACGTCCTGACTTTC
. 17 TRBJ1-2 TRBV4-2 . CASSQDYVGGGLYGYTF TGTGCCAGCAGCCAAGATTATGTGGGGGGAGGCCTCTATGGCTACACCTTC
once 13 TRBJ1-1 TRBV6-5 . CASSYGSCTEAFF TGTGCCAGCAGTTACGGGAGTTGCACTGAAGCTTTCTTT
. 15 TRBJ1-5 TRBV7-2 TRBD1 CASSIRGQGGQPQHF TGTGCCAGCAGTATTAGGGGACAGGGCGGCCAGCCCCAGCATTTT